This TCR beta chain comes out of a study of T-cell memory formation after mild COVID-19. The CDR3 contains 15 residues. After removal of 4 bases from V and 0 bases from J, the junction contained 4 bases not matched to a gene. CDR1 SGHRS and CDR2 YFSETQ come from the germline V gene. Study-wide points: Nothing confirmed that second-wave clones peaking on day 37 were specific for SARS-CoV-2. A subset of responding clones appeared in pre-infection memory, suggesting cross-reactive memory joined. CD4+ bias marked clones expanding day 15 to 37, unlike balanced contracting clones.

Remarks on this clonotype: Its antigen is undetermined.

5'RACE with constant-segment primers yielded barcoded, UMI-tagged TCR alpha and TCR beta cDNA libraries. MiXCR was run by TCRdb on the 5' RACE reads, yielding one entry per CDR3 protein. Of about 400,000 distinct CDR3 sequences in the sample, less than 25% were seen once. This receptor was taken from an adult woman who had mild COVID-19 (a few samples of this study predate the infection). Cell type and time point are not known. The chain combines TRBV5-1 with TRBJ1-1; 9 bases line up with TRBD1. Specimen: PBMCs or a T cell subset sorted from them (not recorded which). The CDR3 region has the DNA TGCGCCAGCAGCAACGGACAGGGGATGAACACTGAAGCTTTCTTT. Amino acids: CASSNGQGMNTEAFF.